This entry lists 28 T cell receptor beta chains sequenced from one sample in a study of blood T cell repertoires in COVID-19 (dated by TCRdb to 2020 to 2022). Library preparation used the immunoSEQ multiplex PCR assay. TCRdb re-hosts the immuneACCESS table, in-frame sequences only. Its copies lack some clones; in the studies checked, an unresolved V gene accounts for under half of them, and the cause for the rest is not known. Recorded for this sample are about 130,000 clones; 79% of them occurred a single time. The ten largest clones capture under 45% of the sample. The sample was peripheral blood. These receptors were collected from a man aged 35 to 55 with active or convalescent COVID-19.

J is TRBJ1-1 and V is TRBV12-2. TRBV12-2 is flagged as a pseudogene. The CDR3 length is 15 residues. The CDR3 region is CASRFGGAGNTEAFF. In nucleotides, the CDR3 is TGTGCAAGTCGCTTTGGGGGGGCAGGGAACACTGAAGCTTTCTTT.

The chain has TRBV12-1 and TRBJ2-7; the table's TRBD2 call for D was not verified on the DNA. TRBV12-1 is termed a pseudogene. The CDR3 totals 17 residues. The CDR3 coding sequence is TGTGCCAGCAGCCGAAATGGACTAGCGGGAGGGCCCTACGAGCAGTACTTC. It translates to CASSRNGLAGGPYEQYF.

J is TRBJ1-1 and V is TRBV5-1, with D tentatively TRBD1 (6 bases). In germline, CDR1 is SGHRS, CDR2 YFSETQ. The CDR3 length is 15 residues. Trimming pared 2 bases from V and 3 bases from J, leaving 14 bases between. CDR3 residues: CASSFAGTSDTEAFF. Written as DNA, the CDR3 is TGCGCCAGCAGCTTCGCCGGGACATCCGACACTGAAGCTTTCTTT.

This sequence joins TRBV6-5 and TRBJ2-5; tentative D call: TRBD1 (5 bases). The CDR3 is 15 amino acids. Germline CDR1 is MNHEY and CDR2 is SVGAGI. V was cut by 6 bases and J by 4 bases, with 18 bases left in between. CDR3 DNA sequence: TGTGCCAGCAGCCGCACCCACGACAGTCCAGAGACCCAGTACTTC. Translating gives CASSRTHDSPETQYF.

The chain recombines TRBV10-3 with TRBJ1-2, with a tentative D call TRBD1 (6 bases). In germline, CDR1 is ENHRY, CDR2 SYGVKD. V lost 2 bases, J lost 0 bases, and 13 bases lay in between. The CDR3 consists of 16 residues. The chain's CDR3 is CAISEPGGAANYGYTF. Here the CDR3 DNA reads TGTGCCATCAGTGAGCCTGGGGGGGCAGCTAACTATGGCTACACCTTC.

The chain is built from TRBV5-1 and TRBJ1-4, with no clear D. Deletions cut 4 bases from V and 0 bases from J, with 7 bases between. The CDR3 is 14 amino acids. Germline assignment: CDR1 SGHRS and CDR2 YFSETQ. The CDR3 DNA reads as TGCGCCAGCAGCGGAGGAACAACTAATGAAAAACTGTTTTTT. Translation: CASSGGTTNEKLFF.

This chain joins TRBV10-3 and TRBJ2-1; 7 positions agree with TRBD1. Germline CDR1 reads ENHRY; CDR2 reads SYGVKD. There are 15 residues in the CDR3. V was pared by 0 bases and J by 6 bases, with 5 bases of the junction left unmatched. CDR3 nucleotide sequence: TGTGCCATCAGTGAGTCGAGACAGGGTGTCAATGAGCAGTTCTTC. This translates into CAISESRQGVNEQFF.

The genes are TRBV28 and TRBJ1-1; D not resolved. Trimming left V 2 bases short and J 11 bases short, with 12 bases between. Germline assignment: CDR1 MDHEN and CDR2 SYDVKM. The CDR3 length is 12 residues. The CDR3 DNA reads as TGTGCCAGCAGTTTAATCGGGGAGCGGGCTTTCTTT. Protein: CASSLIGERAFF.

This clone has just one count. This chain uses TRBV3-1 (or the pseudogene TRBV3-2) with TRBJ1-1; no reliable D call. Between the trimmed V and J ends, which lost 3 bases and 8 bases, there was a span of 10 bases. CDR3 length equals 12 residues. The germline CDR1 and CDR2 sequences are LGHDT and YNNKEL (reference sequence). The CDR3 loop reads CASSHIGGEAFF. CDR3 DNA sequence: TGTGCCAGCAGCCATATAGGCGGGGAAGCTTTCTTT.

V and J are TRBV6-6 and TRBJ2-5; 8 bases match TRBD1. Trimming cost V 6 bases and J 4 bases; bases outside gene matches: 10. CDR3 length: 15 amino acids. Germline values: CDR1 MNHNY, CDR2 SVGAGI (reference sequence). The CDR3 loop reads CASSRGQGEAETQYF. The DNA for the CDR3 is TGTGCCAGCAGCCGTGGACAGGGAGAAGCAGAGACCCAGTACTTC.

CDR3 DNA: TGTGCCAGCAGCTACCCGTCGGGGGATCTGGGCACTGAAGCTTTCTTT. Its protein product is CASSYPSGDLGTEAFF. The chain is built from TRBV5-6 and TRBJ1-1, with D possibly being TRBD1 (5 bases). From germline, CDR1 is SGHDT and CDR2 YYEEEE. V lost 3 bases, J lost 4 bases, and 19 bases lay in between. This CDR3 contains 16 residues.

This clone showed up just a few times. The gene calls are TRBV5-1 and TRBJ2-7, with D unresolved. V lost 2 bases and J lost 5, with 5 bases in between. CDR1 is SGHRS and CDR2 is YFSETQ in the germline V gene. The CDR3 spans 11 residues. The CDR3 DNA reads TGCGCCAGCAGCTTACTCGACGAGCAGTACTTC. Encoded protein: CASSLLDEQYF.

The rearrangement links TRBV6-5 to TRBJ1-1; 10 positions match TRBD1. Germline V gene sequence: CDR1 MNHEY, CDR2 SVGAGI. This CDR3 has 14 amino acids. The trim removed 4 bases at V and 5 bases at J, leaving 4 bases unmatched. Written as DNA, the CDR3 is TGTGCCAGCAGTTGGGACAGGGGAGGGACTGAAGCTTTCTTT. The encoded protein is CASSWDRGGTEAFF.

V is TRBV3-1 (or the pseudogene TRBV3-2) and J is TRBJ2-3; a possible D gene is TRBD2 (5 bases). There are 16 residues in the CDR3. Deletions cut 3 bases from V and 2 bases from J, with 15 bases between. From germline, CDR1 is LGHDT and CDR2 YNNKEL (reference sequence). CDR3 loop: CASSHLTGKLTDTQYF. CDR3 sequence (DNA): TGTGCCAGCAGCCATCTCACCGGGAAACTCACAGATACGCAGTATTTT.

The chain uses TRBV6-6 and TRBJ1-1; no reliable D call. CDR1 and CDR2 from the germline V gene are MNHNY and SVGAGI (reference sequence). The CDR3 extends over 15 amino acids. Between the trimmed V and J ends, which lost 2 bases and 1 base, there was a span of 11 bases. CDR3 region: CASSYGGVGNTEAFF. DNA for the CDR3: TGTGCCAGCAGTTACGGAGGTGTCGGGAACACTGAAGCTTTCTTT.

V and J are TRBV28 and TRBJ1-1; the D is unclear. Germline V lookup: CDR1 MDHEN, CDR2 SYDVKM. This CDR3 is 14 amino acids long. The CDR3 loop is CATSLGGRDTEAFF. The CDR3 DNA reads TGTGCTACCAGCTTGGGCGGGAGGGACACTGAAGCTTTCTTT.

The count of this clone is one. CDR3 coding DNA: TGTGCCAGCAGCTTGGACAGGGGGGGCATCACAGATACGCAGTATTTT. Translating it yields CASSLDRGGITDTQYF. The chain has TRBV5-6 and TRBJ2-3; the D gene is possibly TRBD1 (8 bases). The CDR3 covers 16 residues. CDR1 SGHDT and CDR2 YYEEEE come from the germline V gene. V was pared by 0 bases and J by 2 bases, with 13 bases between.

The gene calls are TRBV7-6 and TRBJ2-2; 12 nucleotides align to TRBD2. The CDR3 has 16 amino acids. The ends lost 2 bases at V and 7 bases at J; junction bases unmatched: 5. Germline CDR1 is SGHVS and CDR2 is FNYEAQ. This chain's CDR3 is CASSLLAGGPIGELFF. CDR3 bases: TGTGCCAGCAGCTTACTAGCGGGAGGGCCCATCGGGGAGCTGTTTTTT. Variable domain in full (rest from reference TRBV7-6 and TRBJ2-2): GAGVSQSPRYKVTKRGQDVALRCDPISGHVSLYWYRQALGQGPEFLTYFNYEAQQDKSGLPNDRFSAERPEGSISTLTIQRTEQRDSAMYRCASSLLAGGPIGELFFGEGSRLTVL.

About this clone: Other DNA sequences of this sample code for an identical CDR3. V and J are TRBV19 and TRBJ2-7; 10 bases agree with TRBD1. The CDR3 spans 14 residues. V gave up 3 bases and J gave up 2 bases; unmatched junction bases: 1. Per germline, CDR1 LNHDA and CDR2 SQIVND (reference sequence). The CDR3 sequence: CASSIGQGAYEQYF. The CDR3 coding sequence is TGTGCCAGTAGTATCGGACAGGGGGCCTACGAGCAGTACTTC.

V gene TRBV6-5 combines with J gene TRBJ2-5, with 11 nucleotides matching TRBD2. This CDR3 is built from 16 residues. V lost 0 bases and J lost 1; bases outside the gene matches: 1. Germline V gene data show CDR1 as MNHEY and CDR2 as SVGAGI. CDR3 coding DNA: TGTGCCAGCAGTTACTCTACTAGCGGGGGCCAAGAGACCCAGTACTTC. It codes for CASSYSTSGGQETQYF.

This chain uses TRBV4-1 with TRBJ1-4; possibly TRBD1 for D (6 bases). The germline gives CDR1 MGHRA, CDR2 YSYEKL. The germline V and J ends were trimmed by 0 bases and 7 bases, with 12 bases remaining between them. CDR3 length equals 15 residues. DNA for the CDR3: TGCGCCAGCAGCCAAGAGGGAACAGGGCCTGAAAAACTGTTTTTT. Protein: CASSQEGTGPEKLFF.

The chain recombines TRBV6-2 or TRBV6-3 with TRBJ1-1; maybe TRBD1 (5 bases). V gave up 4 bases and J gave up 1 base, with 13 bases separating them. This CDR3 comprises 15 residues. Germline V CDR1 and CDR2: MNHEY, SVGEGT. DNA for the CDR3: TGTGCCAGCAGTTTCGTAGGACACGAGAACACTGAAGCTTTCTTT. It is translated as CASSFVGHENTEAFF.

This chain uses TRBV7-2 with TRBJ2-3, with 8 bases aligning to TRBD1. CDR3 length: 15 residues. The germline CDR1 and CDR2 sequences are SGHTA and FQGNSA. V trimming: 3 bases; J trimming: 2 bases; junction bases outside the gene matches: 4. In DNA, the CDR3 is TGTGCCAGCAGCTTCAGGGGGCAGGACACAGATACGCAGTATTTT. As protein: CASSFRGQDTDTQYF.

CDR3 DNA: TGTGCCAGCAGCGGACCAGGGTATACGGATGGCTACACCTTC. It yields the protein CASSGPGYTDGYTF. The chain is built from TRBV11-2 and TRBJ1-2, with D possibly being TRBD1 (5 bases). Deletions cut 5 bases from V and 6 bases from J, with 16 bases between. The CDR3 length is 14 residues. CDR1 is SGHAT and CDR2 is FQNNGV in the germline V gene.

This chain links TRBV10-3 with TRBJ1-2; D gene unclear. The CDR3 sequence is 13 residues long. Per the germline V gene, CDR1 is ENHRY and CDR2 is SYGVKD. V was clipped by 2 bases and J by 4 bases, with 8 bases between them. CDR3 in amino acids: CAISERGTYGYTF. Written as DNA, the CDR3 is TGTGCCATCAGTGAGCGGGGTACCTATGGCTACACCTTC.

The chain uses TRBV6-4 and TRBJ2-3; a weak D match, TRBD1 (6 bases). The CDR3 is 15 amino acids. Deletions cut 4 bases from V and 0 bases from J, with 11 bases between. CDR1 and CDR2 from the germline V gene are MRHNA and SNTAGT. Here the CDR3 DNA reads TGTGCCAGCAGTGTCGAGGGGGTAAGCACAGATACGCAGTATTTT. It yields the protein CASSVEGVSTDTQYF.

This clone was counted only a few times. The V gene is TRBV5-5, the J gene TRBJ1-2; 7 positions match TRBD1. V was clipped by 5 bases and J by 1 base; unmatched bases: 8. The CDR3 spans 15 residues. Germline CDR1 reads SGHKS; CDR2 reads YYEKEE (reference sequence). Here the CDR3 reads CASSPLGQINYGYTF. CDR3 in DNA: TGTGCCAGCAGTCCCCTGGGACAGATTAACTATGGCTACACCTTC.

Here the CDR3 reads CASSLRGDYGYTF. The CDR3 nucleotides read TGTGCCAGCAGCTTGCGGGGGGACTATGGCTACACCTTC. The chain uses TRBV5-6 and TRBJ1-2; D might be TRBD1 (5 bases). CDR3 length equals 13 residues. Trimming stripped 1 base from V and 3 bases from J, with 7 bases between. CDR1 is SGHDT, CDR2 YYEEEE, per germline.